This entry concerns a single T cell receptor beta chain. What it recognizes is unknown. Germline V gene lookup returns CDR1 LGHNA and CDR2 YSLEER. The CDR3 covers 14 residues. V was clipped by 1 base and J by 0 bases, with 7 bases between them. Within Nashville, Tennessee resided all donors, each a Caucasian adult. The data are from a study of shared clonotypes between healthy human individuals. General study points: The genetic and exposure-history diversity represented was limited by few donors.

In the source study's methods: ImmunoSEQ yielded junction-only sequences lacking quality scores, so filtering differed. Profiled with immunoSEQ multiplex PCR; TCRdb holds only in-frame clones, not every one. V, J and clone size reflect that table, while D and trimming were determined from the DNA. The repertoire holds about 2 million clones, roughly 94% seen once, with 0.1% to 0.15% in the top ten. The sequencing sample was made of naive CD4+ T cells sorted from blood. The subset is: CD45RA+ positively selected. The receptor was isolated from a man younger than 30 in good health. V is TRBV4-3 and J is TRBJ2-7, with D uncertain. Here the CDR3 DNA reads TGCGCCAGCAGCCAAGTGGTAGACTCCTACGAGCAGTACTTC. The encoded protein is CASSQVVDSYEQYF.